This T cell receptor beta chain was observed in a study of OX40 agonist ivuxolimab in advanced cancers. Study-wide background: Patients were dosed intravenously with ivuxolimab at 0.01 to 10 mg/kg every 2 weeks. Past anti-PD-1, anti-PD-L1 or anti-CTLA-4 therapy was accepted, and roughly 37% had received some. Cancers in dose escalation were hepatocellular, melanoma, renal cell and head and neck.

Libraries were prepared by immunoSEQ multiplex PCR; TCRdb keeps only in-frame clonotypes and omits some of them. The sample contains roughly 8,100 clones, approximately 72% of which appear only once. The germline V and J ends were trimmed by 6 bases and 5 bases, with 25 bases remaining between them. From germline, CDR1 is SGHNT and CDR2 YENEEA. The CDR3 has 17 residues. This TCR derives from an adult with an advanced solid tumor such as melanoma, head and neck, liver or kidney cancer. The starting material was CD4+ or CD8+ T cells sorted from blood, obtained in a trial of the OX40 agonist ivuxolimab. The J gene is TRBJ2-5, the V gene TRBV11-3; no clear D. CDR3 protein: CASSDREGITVDETQYF. In DNA form, the CDR3 reads TGTGCCAGCAGTGATCGTGAAGGGATCACCGTCGACGAGACCCAGTACTTC.